This record concerns one TCR beta chain sequence. Authors' methods: Estimation of nucleated cell counts relied on the amplification of reference gene primers. Libraries were prepared by immunoSEQ multiplex PCR; TCRdb keeps only in-frame clonotypes and omits some of them. That table furnishes V, J and clone size, whereas the DNA furnished D and trimming. Of hundreds of thousands of clones in the sample, 80% to 90% were seen once. CDR1 and CDR2 (germline): LNHDA, SQIVND (reference sequence). The CDR3 has 14 amino acids. V lost 6 bases and J 4 bases, leaving 15 bases between the germline ends. This specimen belongs to a study of blood T cell repertoires in COVID-19. Study details: The analysed material was cDNA or gDNA that came from T cells, B-cell-depleted T cells, or PBMCs.

This chain joins TRBV19 and TRBJ1-1; tentatively, D is TRBD1 (5 bases). Material for sequencing was peripheral blood. The sequence came from a man in his forties or fifties with COVID-19, enrolled during active disease. CDR3 DNA sequence: TGTGCCAGTAGGACAGACCTAGCGAGCACTGAAGCTTTCTTT. Translated: CASRTDLASTEAFF.